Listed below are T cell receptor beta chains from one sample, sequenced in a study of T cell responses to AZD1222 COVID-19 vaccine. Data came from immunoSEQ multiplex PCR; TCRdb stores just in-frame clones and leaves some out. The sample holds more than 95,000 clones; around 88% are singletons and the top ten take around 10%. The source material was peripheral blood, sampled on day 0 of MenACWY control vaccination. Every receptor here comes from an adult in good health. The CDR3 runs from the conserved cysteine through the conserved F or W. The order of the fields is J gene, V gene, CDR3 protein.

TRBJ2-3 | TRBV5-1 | CASSFLGSDTQYF
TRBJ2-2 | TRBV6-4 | CASSAGPDTGELFF
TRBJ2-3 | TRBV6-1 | CASSEHRDRVTDTQYF
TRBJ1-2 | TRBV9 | CASSPQDRGGFYGYTF
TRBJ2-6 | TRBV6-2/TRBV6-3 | CASSYSKGQAGANVLTF
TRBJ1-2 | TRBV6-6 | CASSYSMGQGSDGYTF
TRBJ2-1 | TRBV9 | CASSVGTGRYNEQFF
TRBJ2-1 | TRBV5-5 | CASSTGTSVSYEQFF
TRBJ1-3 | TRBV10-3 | CAITPTEFSGNTIYF
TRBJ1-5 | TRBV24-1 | CATSATGESNQPQHF
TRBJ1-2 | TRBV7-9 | CASSFRAENYGYTF
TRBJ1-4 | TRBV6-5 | CASSPGAGAAEKLFF
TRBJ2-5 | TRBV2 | CASSSGTGVGSETQYF
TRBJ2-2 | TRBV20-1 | CSAGGLADTGELFF
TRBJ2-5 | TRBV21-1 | CASSGELADEQETQYF
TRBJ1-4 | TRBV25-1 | CASSPGRVATNEKLFF
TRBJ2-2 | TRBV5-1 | CASSFLASGELFF
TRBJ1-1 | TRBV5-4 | CASSLASRAMNTEAFF
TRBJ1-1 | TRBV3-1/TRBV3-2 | CASSQDIMNTEAFF
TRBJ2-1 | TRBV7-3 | CASSLIASGNNEQFF
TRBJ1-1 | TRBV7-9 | CASSLESGTEAFF
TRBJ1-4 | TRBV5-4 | CASSREGLNEKLFF
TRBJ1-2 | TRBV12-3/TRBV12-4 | CASSLMGVYGYTF
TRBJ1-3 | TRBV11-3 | CASSLEGISGNTIYF
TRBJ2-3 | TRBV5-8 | CASSLAGGRGDTQYF
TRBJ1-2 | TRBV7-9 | CASSLFAVRNYGYTF
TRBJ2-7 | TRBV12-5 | CASGFGGPYEQYF
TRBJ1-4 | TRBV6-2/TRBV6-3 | CASSYRAIFNEKLFF
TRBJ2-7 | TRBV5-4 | CASSFRERSYEQYF
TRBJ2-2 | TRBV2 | CASSRGQGGVGELFF
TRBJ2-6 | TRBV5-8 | CASSLGVNSGANVLTF
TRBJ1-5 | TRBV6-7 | CARTRDTDNQPQHF
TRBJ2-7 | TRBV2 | CATNRDRSYEQYF
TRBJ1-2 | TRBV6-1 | CASSEGGQGNYGYTF
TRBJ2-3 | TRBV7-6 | CASAGEADTQYF
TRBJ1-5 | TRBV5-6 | CASSIKTGASNQPQHF
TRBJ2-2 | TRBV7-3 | CASSLGLTGRTGELFF
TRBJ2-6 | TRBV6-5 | CASNRDRGANVLTF
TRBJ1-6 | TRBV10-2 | CASSVPGTGVSPLHF
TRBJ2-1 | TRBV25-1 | CASSEWGGPNEQFF
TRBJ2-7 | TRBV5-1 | CASRVGTTSYEQYF
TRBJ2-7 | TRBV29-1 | CSVVGTGGRHEQYF
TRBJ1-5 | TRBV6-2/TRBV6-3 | CASSVGLSNQPQHF
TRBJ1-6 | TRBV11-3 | CASSPAGRGDSPLHF
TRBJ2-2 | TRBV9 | CASSVDIIGELFF
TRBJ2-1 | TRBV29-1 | CSGYRGNEQFF
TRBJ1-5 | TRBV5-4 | CASSDQGSEPQHF
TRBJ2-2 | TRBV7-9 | CASSITGGFTGELFF
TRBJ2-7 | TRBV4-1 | CASSRVASEIYEQYF
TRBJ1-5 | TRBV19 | CASSPQGDQPQHF
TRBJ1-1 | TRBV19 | CASSLRGLDTEAFF
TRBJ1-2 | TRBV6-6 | CASSQVSGGGYTF
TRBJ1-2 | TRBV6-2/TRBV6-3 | CASSYSGLGGYTF
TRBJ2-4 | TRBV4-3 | CASSQDSAGGEDIQYF
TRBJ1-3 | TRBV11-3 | CASTSDVGNTMYF
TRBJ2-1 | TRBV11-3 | CASSLFRAVEQFF